Included here is one T cell receptor (beta chain) sequence, with context. The sample belongs to a study of blood T cell repertoires in COVID-19. Study summary: COVID-19 samples collected from the United States, Italy and Spain covered acute and convalescent phases.

Method: immunoSEQ multiplex PCR; TCRdb's copy keeps in-frame clones and lacks some. The sample has 210,000 or so clones, around 91% seen once; the top ten hold 4% to 5.5%. The CDR3 contains 15 residues. The V segment lost 6 bases and the J segment 1 base; nucleotides outside the gene matches: 3. Per germline, CDR1 MDHEN and CDR2 SYDVKM. The sequence was collected from a woman in her 40s with acute or convalescent COVID-19. The sequencing sample was made of peripheral blood. The rearrangement links TRBV28 to TRBJ2-6; 7 bases are shared with TRBD1. The CDR3 sequence is CASSSTGSGANVLTF. CDR3 bases: TGTGCCAGCAGCTCGACAGGGTCTGGGGCCAACGTCCTGACTTTC.